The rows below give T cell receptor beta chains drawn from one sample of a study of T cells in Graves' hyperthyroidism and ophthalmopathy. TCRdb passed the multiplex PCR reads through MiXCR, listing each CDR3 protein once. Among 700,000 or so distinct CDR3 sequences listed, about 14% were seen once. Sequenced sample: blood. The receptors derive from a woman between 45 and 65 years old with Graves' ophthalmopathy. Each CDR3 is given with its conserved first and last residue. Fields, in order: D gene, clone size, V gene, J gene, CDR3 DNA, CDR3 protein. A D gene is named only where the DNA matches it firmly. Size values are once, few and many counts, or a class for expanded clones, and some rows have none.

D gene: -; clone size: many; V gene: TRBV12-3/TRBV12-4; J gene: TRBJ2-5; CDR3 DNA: TGTGCCAGCAGTTTTTTCGCACAAGAGACCCAGTACTTC; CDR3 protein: CASSFFAQETQYF
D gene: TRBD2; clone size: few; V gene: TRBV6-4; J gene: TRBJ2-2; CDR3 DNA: TGTGCCAGCAGTGTTCTAGCGGGAGTAACCGGGGAGCTGTTTTTT; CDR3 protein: CASSVLAGVTGELFF
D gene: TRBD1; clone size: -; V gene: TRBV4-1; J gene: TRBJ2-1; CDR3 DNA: TGCGCCAGCAGTCACGTCCTGGGACAGGGGACGAGCTCCTACAATGAGCAGTTCTTC; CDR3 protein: CASSHVLGQGTSSYNEQFF
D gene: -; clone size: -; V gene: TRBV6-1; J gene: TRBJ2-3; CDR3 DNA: TGTGCCAGCAGGGCGGGGACCCCCACAGATACGCAGTATTTT; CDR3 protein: CASRAGTPTDTQYF
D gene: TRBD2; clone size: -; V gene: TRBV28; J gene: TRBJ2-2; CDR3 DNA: TGTGCCAGCAGTTCAATCCTACCTAGCGGGAGGGCCCGTTCCGGGGAGCTGTTTTTT; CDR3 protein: CASSSILPSGRARSGELFF
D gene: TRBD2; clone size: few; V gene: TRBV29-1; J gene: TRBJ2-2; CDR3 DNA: TGCAGCGTTCTCTCTAGCGGGAGGACAAACACCGGGGAGCTGTTTTTT; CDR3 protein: CSVLSSGRTNTGELFF
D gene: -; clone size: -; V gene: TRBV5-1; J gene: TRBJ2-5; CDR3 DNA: TGCGCCAGCAGCGCGGGGGCCATTCAGGGGGCAGGGGAGACCCAGTACTTC; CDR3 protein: CASSAGAIQGAGETQYF
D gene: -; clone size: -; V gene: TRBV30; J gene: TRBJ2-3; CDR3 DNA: TGTGCCTGGAGTATCCCGGGAGTTGATACGCAGTATTTT; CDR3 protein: CAWSIPGVDTQYF
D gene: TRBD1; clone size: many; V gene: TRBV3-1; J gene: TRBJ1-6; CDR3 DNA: TGTGCCAGCAGGGGACAGGCCAATTCACCCCTCCACTTT; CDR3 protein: CASRGQANSPLHF
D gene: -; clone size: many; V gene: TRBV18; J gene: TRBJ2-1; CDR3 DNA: TGTGCCAGCTCACTAGACCGGACATACAATGAGCAGTTCTTC; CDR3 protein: CASSLDRTYNEQFF
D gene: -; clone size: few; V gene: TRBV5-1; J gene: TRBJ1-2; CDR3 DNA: TGCGCCAGCAGCTCAACCCGACCCTATGGCTACACCTTC; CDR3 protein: CASSSTRPYGYTF
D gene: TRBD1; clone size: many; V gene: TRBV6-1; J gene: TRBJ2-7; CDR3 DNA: TGTGCCAGCAGTGAAGGGGACAGGCAAGTTTACGAGCAGTACTTC; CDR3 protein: CASSEGDRQVYEQYF
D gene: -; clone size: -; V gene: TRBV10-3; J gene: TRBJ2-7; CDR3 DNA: TGTGCCACCCGCGGAATTGGGGGAACCTACGAGCAGTACTTC; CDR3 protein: CATRGIGGTYEQYF
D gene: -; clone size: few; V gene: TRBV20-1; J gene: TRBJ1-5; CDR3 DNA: TGCAGTGCCCTGGAGGGGAGGGTGGAGGCCTTTGACAATCAGCCCCAGCATTTT; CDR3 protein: CSALEGRVEAFDNQPQHF
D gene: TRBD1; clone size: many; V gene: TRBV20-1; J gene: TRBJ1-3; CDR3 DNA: TGCAGTGCTAGAGACCCCCGGACAGGGGAAGCTGGAAACACCATATATTTT; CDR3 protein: CSARDPRTGEAGNTIYF
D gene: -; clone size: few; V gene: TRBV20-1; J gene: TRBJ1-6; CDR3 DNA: TGCGCTCGGGCTACAGGCGATTCACCCCTCCACTTT; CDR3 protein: CARATGDSPLHF
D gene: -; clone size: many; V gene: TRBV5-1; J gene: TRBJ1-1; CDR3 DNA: TGCGCCAGCAGCTTGAAATGGGGGAACACTGAAGCTTTCTTT; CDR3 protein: CASSLKWGNTEAFF
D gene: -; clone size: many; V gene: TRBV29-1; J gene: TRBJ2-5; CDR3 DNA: TGCAGCGTTGAAGCGGCGAACCAAGAGACCCAGTACTTC; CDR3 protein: CSVEAANQETQYF
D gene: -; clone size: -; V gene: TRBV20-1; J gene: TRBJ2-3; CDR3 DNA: TGCAGTGCCAGCGCGCTGGGCGGGAACCCGTCAGATACGCAGTATTTT; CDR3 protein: CSASALGGNPSDTQYF
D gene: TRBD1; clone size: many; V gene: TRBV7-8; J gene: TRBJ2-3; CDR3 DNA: TGTGCCAGCAGCACTATACGGGACAGGTACACAGATACGCAGTATTTT; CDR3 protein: CASSTIRDRYTDTQYF
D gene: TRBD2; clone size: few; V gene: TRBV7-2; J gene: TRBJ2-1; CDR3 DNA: TGTGCCAGCAGCTTATCGGCTAGCGGGGCGTCGGATGAGCAGTTCTTC; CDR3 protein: CASSLSASGASDEQFF
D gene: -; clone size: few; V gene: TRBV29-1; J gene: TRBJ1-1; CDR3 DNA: TGCAGCGTTGAAGTTGGGACGGCAGAAGCTTTCTTT; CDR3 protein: CSVEVGTAEAFF
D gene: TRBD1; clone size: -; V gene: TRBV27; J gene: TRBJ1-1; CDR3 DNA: TGTGCCAGCAGTTTTCGGACAGGGGGCCACACTGAAGCTTTCTTT; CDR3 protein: CASSFRTGGHTEAFF
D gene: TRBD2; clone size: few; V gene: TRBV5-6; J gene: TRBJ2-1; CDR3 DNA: TGTGCCAGCAGCTTGGGCGGGAGTCAGAATGAGCAGTTCTTC; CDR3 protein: CASSLGGSQNEQFF
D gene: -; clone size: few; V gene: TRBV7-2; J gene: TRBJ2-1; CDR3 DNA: TGTGCCAGCAGCTTCCGGGACCCGAACCATGAGCAGTTCTTC; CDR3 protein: CASSFRDPNHEQFF
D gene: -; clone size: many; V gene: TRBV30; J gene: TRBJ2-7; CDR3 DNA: TGTGCCTGGAGTGTGGGCAGCCCGTTCAAGCAGTACTTC; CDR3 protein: CAWSVGSPFKQYF
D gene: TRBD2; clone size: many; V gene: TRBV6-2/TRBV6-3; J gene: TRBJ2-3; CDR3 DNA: TGTGCCAGCAGTTCGACTAGCGGGAGGTACCCTACGCAGTATTTT; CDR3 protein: CASSSTSGRYPTQYF
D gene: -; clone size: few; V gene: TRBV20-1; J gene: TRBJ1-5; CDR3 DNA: TGCAGTGCTATGGGGCGCCGGGTCGGTCAGCCCCAGCATTTT; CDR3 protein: CSAMGRRVGQPQHF
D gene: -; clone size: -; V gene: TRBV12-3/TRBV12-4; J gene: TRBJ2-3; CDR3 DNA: TGTGCCAGCAGACGGACGGAGATCGCAGATACGCAGTATTTT; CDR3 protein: CASRRTEIADTQYF
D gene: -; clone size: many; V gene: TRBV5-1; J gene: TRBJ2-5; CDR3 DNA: TGCGCCAGCAGCTTGACAGTCTCGGAGACCCAGTACTTC; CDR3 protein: CASSLTVSETQYF
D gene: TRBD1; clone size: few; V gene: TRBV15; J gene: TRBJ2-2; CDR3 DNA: TGTGCCACCAGCAGAGATTGGGACAGGGGGTCGAACACCGGGGAGCTGTTTTTT; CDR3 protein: CATSRDWDRGSNTGELFF
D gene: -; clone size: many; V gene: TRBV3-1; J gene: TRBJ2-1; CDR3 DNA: TGTGCCAGCAGCCAAGGGGCATCGGTATACAATGAGCAGTTCTTC; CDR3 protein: CASSQGASVYNEQFF
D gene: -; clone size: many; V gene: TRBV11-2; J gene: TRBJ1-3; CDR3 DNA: TGTGCCAGCAGCTTAGAAGCCCGGGCTGGAAACACCATATATTTT; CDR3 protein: CASSLEARAGNTIYF
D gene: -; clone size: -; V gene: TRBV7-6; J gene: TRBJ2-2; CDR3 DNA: TGTGCCAGCAGCCCTACCTACGGGGAGCTGTTTTTT; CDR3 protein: CASSPTYGELFF
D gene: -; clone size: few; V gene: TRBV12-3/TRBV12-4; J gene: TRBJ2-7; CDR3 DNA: TGTGCCAGCAACTTTGGTACGAGCTCCTACGAGCAGTACTTC; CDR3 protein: CASNFGTSSYEQYF
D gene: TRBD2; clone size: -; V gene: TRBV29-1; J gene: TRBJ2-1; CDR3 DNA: TGCAGCGTTACCCCTCTAGGGACTAGCTTAGAAAATGAGCAGTTCTTC; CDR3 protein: CSVTPLGTSLENEQFF
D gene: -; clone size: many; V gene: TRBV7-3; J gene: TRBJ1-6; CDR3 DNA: TGTGCCAGCAGCTCTGGACAGCCGAATTCACCCCTCCACTTT; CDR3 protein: CASSSGQPNSPLHF
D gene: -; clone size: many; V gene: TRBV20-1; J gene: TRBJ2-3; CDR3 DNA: TGCAGTGCTCCCCTCGATTTAGCCCGCACAGATACGCAGTATTTT; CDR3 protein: CSAPLDLARTDTQYF
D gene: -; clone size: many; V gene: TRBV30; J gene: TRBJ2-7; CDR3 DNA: TGTGCCTGGAGTGTGGACAGTAACCTCGAGCAGTACTTC; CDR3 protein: CAWSVDSNLEQYF
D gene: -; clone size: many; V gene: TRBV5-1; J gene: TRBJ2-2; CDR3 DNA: TGCGCCAGCAGCTTGGACGGTGTGACCGGGGAGCTGTTTTTT; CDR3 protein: CASSLDGVTGELFF
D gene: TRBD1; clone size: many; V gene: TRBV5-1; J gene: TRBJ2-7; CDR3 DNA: TGCGCCAGCAGCTGGAAAGGGGGCGGCTACGAGCAGTACTTC; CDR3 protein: CASSWKGGGYEQYF
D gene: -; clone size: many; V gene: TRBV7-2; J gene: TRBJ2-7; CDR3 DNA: TGTGCCAGCAGCTTTTGGGTTCGCTACGAGCAGTACTTC; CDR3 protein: CASSFWVRYEQYF
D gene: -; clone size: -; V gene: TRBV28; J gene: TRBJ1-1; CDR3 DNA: TGTGCCAGCAGTGCGCTTTTTCGAGGGGACACTGAAGCTTTCTTT; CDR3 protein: CASSALFRGDTEAFF